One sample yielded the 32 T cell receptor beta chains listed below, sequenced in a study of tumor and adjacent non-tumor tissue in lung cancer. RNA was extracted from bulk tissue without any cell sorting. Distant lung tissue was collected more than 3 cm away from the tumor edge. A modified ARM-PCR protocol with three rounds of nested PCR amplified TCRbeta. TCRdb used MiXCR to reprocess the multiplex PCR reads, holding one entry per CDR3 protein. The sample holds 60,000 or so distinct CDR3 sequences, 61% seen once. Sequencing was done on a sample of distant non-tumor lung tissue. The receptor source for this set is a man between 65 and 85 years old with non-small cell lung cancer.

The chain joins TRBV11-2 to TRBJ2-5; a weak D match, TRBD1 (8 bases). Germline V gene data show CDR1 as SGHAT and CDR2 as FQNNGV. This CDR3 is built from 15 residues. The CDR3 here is CANSLYRGGRETQYF. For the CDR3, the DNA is TGTGCTAACAGCTTATACAGGGGGGGGAGAGAGACCCAGTACTTC. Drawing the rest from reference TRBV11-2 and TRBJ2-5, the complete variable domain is EAGVAQSPRYKIIEKRQSVAFWCNPISGHATLYWYQQILGQGPKLLIQFQNNGVVDDSQLPKDRFSAERLKGVDSTLKIQPAKLEDSAVYLCANSLYRGGRETQYFGPGTRLLVL.

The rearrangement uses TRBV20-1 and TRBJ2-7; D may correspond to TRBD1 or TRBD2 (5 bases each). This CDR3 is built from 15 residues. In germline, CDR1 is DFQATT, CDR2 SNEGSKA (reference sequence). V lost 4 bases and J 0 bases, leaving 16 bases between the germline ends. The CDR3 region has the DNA TGCAGTGCTACCCCCGGGGCACTCATCTCCTACGAGCAGTACTTC. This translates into CSATPGALISYEQYF.

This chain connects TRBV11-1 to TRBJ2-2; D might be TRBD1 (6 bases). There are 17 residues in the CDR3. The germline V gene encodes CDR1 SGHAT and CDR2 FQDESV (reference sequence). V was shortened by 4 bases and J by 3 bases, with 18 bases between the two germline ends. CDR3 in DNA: TGTGCCAGCAGCTCAGCCTTGGACAGTGCAGACACCGGGGAGCTGTTTTTT. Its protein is CASSSALDSADTGELFF. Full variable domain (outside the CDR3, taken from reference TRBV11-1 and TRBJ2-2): EAEVAQSPRYKITEKSQAVAFWCDPISGHATLYWYRQILGQGPELLVQFQDESVVDDSQLPKDRFSAERLKGVDSTLKIQPAELGDSAMYLCASSSALDSADTGELFFGEGSRLTVL.

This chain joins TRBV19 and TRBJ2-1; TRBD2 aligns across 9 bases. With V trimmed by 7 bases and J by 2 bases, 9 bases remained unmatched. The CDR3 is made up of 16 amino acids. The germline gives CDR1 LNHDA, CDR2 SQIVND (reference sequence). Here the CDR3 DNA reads TGTGCCAGTACCGAACCTAGCGGGACCCCCTACAATGAGCAGTTCTTC. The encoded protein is CASTEPSGTPYNEQFF.

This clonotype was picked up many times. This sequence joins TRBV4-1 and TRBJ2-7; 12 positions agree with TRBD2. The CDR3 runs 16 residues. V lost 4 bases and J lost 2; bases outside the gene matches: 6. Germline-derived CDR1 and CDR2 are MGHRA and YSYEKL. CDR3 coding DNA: TGCGCCAGCAGCCCCGGACTAGCGGGGCGAACCTACGAGCAGTACTTC. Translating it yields CASSPGLAGRTYEQYF.

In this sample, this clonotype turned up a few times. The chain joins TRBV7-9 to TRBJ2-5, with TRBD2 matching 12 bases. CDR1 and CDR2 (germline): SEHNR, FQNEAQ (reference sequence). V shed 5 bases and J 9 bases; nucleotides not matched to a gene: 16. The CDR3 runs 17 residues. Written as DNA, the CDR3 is TGTGCCAGCAGCAACCTAGCGGGAGGGACCCAAGAGGAGGCCCAGTACTTC. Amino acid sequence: CASSNLAGGTQEEAQYF.

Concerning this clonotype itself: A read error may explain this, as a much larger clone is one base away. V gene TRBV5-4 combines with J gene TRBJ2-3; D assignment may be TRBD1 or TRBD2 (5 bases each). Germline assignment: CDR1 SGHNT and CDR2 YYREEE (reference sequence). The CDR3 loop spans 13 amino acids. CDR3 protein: CASRFGTTNTQYF. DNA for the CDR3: TGTGCCAGCAGGTTCGGGACCACAAATACGCAGTATTTT.

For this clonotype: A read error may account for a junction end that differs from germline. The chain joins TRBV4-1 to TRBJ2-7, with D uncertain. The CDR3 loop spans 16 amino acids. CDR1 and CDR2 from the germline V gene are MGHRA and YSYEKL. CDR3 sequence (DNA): TGTGCCAGCAGCCAAGACCCCGGGCAAGGTGATTACGAGCAGTGCTTC. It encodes CASSQDPGQGDYEQCF.

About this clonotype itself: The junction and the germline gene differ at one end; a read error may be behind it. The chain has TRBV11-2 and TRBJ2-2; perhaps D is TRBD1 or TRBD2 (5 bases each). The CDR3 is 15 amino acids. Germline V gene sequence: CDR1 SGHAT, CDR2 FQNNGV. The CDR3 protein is CTGSLLRGSTGELSF. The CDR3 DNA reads TGTACCGGCAGCTTATTAAGGGGTAGCACCGGGGAGCTGTCTTTT.

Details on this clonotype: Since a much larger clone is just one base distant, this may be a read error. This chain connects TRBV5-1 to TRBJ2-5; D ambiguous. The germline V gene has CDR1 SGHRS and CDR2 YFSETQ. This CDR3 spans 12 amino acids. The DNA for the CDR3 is TGCGCCAACAGCTTGGCCCGCGAGACCCAGTACTTC. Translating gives CANSLARETQYF.

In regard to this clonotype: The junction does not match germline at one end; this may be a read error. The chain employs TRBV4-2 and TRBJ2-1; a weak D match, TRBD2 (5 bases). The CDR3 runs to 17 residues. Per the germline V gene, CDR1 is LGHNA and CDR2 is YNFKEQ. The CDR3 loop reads CASSQDPSTRSYNEKFF. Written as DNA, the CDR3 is TGTGCCAGCAGCCAAGACCCTAGCACCCGCTCCTACAATGAGAAGTTTTTC.

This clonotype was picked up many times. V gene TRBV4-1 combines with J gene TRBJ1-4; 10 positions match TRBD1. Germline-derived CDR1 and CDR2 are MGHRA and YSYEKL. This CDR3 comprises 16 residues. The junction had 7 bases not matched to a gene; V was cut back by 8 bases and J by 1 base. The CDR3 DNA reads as TGCGCCAGCCGACCCGGGACAGGGGTAACTAATGAAAAACTGTTTTTT. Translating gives CASRPGTGVTNEKLFF.

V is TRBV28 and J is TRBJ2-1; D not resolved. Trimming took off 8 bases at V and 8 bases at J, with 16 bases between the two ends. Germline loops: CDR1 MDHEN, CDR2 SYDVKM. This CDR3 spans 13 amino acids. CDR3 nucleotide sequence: TGTGCCAGCCGCCCAGGTGTCTTATATGAGCAGTTCTTC. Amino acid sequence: CASRPGVLYEQFF.

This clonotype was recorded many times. CDR3 residues: CSATWTSGKVGELFF. CDR3 in DNA: TGCAGTGCTACCTGGACTAGCGGGAAGGTCGGGGAGCTGTTTTTT. The chain joins TRBV20-1 to TRBJ2-2, with 12 nucleotides matching TRBD2. J lost 7 bases, V lost 4 bases, and 7 bases had no gene match. Germline V gene sequence: CDR1 DFQATT, CDR2 SNEGSKA (reference sequence). This CDR3 has 15 residues.

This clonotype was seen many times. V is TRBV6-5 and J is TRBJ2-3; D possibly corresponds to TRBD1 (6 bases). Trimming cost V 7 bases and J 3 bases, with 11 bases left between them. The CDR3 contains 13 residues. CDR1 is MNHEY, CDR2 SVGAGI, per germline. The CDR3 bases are TGTGCCAGCACAGGGGCTTGGACAGATACGCAGTATTTT. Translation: CASTGAWTDTQYF.

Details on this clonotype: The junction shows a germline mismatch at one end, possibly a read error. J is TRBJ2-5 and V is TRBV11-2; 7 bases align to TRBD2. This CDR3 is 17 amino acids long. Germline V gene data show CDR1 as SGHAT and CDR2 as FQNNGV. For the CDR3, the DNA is TGTGCCAGTAGCTTAGGTCCCCTGGGGAGGGTTCAAGAGACCCGGTACTTC. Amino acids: CASSLGPLGRVQETRYF.

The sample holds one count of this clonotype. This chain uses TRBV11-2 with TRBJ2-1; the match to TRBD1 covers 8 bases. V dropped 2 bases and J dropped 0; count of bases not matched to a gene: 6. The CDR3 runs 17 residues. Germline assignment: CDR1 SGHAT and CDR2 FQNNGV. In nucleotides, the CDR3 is TGTGCCAGCAGCTTACGCGGACAGGGCTACTCCTACAATGAGCAGTTCTTC. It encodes CASSLRGQGYSYNEQFF.

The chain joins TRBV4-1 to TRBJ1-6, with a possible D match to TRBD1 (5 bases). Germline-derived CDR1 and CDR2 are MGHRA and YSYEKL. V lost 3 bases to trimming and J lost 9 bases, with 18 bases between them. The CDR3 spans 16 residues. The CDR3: CASSQGVAGKISPLHF. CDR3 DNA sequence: TGCGCCAGCAGCCAGGGCGTGGCAGGGAAGATTTCACCCCTCCACTTT.

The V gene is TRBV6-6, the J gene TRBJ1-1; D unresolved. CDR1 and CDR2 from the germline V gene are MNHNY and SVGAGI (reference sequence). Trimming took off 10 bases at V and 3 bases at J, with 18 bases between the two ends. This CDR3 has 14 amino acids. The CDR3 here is CANSPLFLHTEAFF. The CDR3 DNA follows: TGTGCCAACAGCCCTTTGTTCCTACACACTGAAGCTTTCTTT.

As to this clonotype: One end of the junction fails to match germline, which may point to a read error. This CDR3 reads CASNSTGGHQPQHF. CDR3 nucleotide sequence: TGTGCCAGCAACTCTACAGGGGGGCATCAGCCCCAACATTTT. This rearrangement joins TRBV12-3 or TRBV12-4 to TRBJ1-5; 8 bases are a match to TRBD1. The CDR3 contains 14 residues.

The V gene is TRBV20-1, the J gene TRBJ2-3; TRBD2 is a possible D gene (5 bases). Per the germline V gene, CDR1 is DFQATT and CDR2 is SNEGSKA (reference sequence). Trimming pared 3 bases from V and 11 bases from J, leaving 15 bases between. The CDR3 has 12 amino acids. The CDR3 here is CSASSGNSVQYF. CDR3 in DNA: TGCAGTGCTAGTTCGGGGAACTCGGTGCAGTATTTT.

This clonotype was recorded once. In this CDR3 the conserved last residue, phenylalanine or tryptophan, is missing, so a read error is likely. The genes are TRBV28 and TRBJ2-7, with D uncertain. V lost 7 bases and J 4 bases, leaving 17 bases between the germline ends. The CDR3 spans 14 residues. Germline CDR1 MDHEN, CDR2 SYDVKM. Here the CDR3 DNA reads TGTGCCAGCATTTTTGGATCTCCCGGGTACGAGCAGTACATC. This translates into CASIFGSPGYEQYI.

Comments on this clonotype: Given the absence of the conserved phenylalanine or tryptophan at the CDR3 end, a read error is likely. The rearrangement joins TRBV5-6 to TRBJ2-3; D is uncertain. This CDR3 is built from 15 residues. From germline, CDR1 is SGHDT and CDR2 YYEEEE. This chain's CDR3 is CASSLGPRSSDTQYL. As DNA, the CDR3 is TGTGCTAGCAGCTTGGGCCCGCGATCCTCAGATACGCAGTATTTG.

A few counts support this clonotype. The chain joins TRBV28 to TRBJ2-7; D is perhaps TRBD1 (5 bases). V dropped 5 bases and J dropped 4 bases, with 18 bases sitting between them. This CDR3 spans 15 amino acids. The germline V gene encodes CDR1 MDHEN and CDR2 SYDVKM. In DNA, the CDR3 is TGTGCCAGCAGTCTCGACAGTAGGAGCAGGTACGAGCAGTACTTC. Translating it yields CASSLDSRSRYEQYF.

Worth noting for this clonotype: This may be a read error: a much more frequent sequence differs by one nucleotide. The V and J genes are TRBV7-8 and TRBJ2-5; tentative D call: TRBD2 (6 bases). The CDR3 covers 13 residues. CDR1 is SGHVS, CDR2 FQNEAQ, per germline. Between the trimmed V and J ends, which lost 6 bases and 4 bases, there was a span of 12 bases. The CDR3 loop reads CASSYGGRETQYF. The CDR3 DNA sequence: TGTGCCAGCAGTTACGGGGGAAGAGAGACCCAGTACTTC.

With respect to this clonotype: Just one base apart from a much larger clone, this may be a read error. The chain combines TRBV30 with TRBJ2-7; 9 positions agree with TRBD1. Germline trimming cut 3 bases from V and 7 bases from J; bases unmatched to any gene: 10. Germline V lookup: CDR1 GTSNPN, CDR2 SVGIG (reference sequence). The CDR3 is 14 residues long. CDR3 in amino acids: CAWSAGQGMQEQYF. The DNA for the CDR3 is TGTGCCTGGAGCGCGGGACAGGGAATGCAGGAGCAGTACTTC.

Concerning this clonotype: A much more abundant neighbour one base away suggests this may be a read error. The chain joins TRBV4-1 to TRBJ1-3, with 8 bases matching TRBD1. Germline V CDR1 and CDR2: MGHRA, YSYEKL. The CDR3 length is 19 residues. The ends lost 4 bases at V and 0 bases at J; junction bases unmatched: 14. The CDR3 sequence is CASSPPQQGASDSGNTIYF. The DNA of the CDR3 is TGCGCCAGCAGCCCACCACAGCAGGGGGCAAGCGACTCTGGAAACACCATATATTTT.

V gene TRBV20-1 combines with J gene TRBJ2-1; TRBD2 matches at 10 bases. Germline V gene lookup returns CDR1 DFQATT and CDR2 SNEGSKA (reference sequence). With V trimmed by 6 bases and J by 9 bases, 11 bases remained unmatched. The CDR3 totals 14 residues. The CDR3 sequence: CSARASLAGVEQFF. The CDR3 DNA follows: TGCAGTGCCCGTGCGTCGCTAGCGGGAGTTGAGCAGTTCTTC.

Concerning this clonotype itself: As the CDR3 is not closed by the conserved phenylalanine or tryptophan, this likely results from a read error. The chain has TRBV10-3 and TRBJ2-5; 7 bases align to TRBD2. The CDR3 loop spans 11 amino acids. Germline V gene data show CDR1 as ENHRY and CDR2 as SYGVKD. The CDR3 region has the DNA TGTGACATCGGGCGGGAGAAGACCCAGTACTTA. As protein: CDIGREKTQYL.

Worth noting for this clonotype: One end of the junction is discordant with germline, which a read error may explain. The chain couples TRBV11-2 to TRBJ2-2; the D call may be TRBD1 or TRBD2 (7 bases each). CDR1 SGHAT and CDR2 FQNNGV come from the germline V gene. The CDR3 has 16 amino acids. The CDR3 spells CASSLQGTLFAGGLLF. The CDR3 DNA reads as TGTGCCAGCAGCCTACAGGGGACACTGTTCGCCGGGGGGCTGCTTTTT.

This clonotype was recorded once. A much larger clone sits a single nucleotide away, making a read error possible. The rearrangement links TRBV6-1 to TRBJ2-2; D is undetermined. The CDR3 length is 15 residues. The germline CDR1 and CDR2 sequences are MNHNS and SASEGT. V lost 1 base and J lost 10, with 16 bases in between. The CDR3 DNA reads TGTGCCAGCAGTGAAGACGTCCCCTTCGCCGAGGAGCTGTTTTTT. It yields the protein CASSEDVPFAEELFF.

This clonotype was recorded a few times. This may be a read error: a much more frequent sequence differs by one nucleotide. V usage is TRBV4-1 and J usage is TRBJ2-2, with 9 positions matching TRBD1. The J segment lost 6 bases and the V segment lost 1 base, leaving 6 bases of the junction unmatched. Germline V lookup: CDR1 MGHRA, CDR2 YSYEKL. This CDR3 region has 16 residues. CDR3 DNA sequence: TGCGCCAGCAGCCAAGTCGGGGACAGGGTGTCCGGGGAGCTGTTTTTT. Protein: CASSQVGDRVSGELFF.